This T cell receptor (beta chain) appears in the sequencing data of a study of blood T cell repertoires in COVID-19 (dated by TCRdb to the early 2020s). In the study overall: Samples covering the acute and convalescent phases of COVID-19 were provided by collaborators in the United States, Italy and Spain. The material from the prospective study consisted of cDNA or gDNA derived from T cells, B-cell-depleted T cells, or PBMCs. The dataset comprised deeply sampled blood TCRbeta repertoires from subjects exposed to, actively infected with, or recovered from COVID-19. The repertoires were released in a freely available public database meant as a resource for research on the immune response to SARS-CoV-2. The samples were drawn from two sources: the first 160 participants of the ongoing ImmuneRACE study, and over 1,000 subjects contributed by 6 global collaborators. Nearly every sample came with metadata listing a de-identified subject ID, COVID-19 status, age in years and sex. Where HLA class I and class II types were available, the types were taken from metadata supplied by the sample provider, not from assay-based typing. Results the study describes overall, beyond this receptor: How much clinical and demographic metadata was included differed by source and by participant, and the metadata was provided uncurated.

TCRbeta CDR3 regions were amplified from genomic DNA using the immunoSEQ Assay, a bias-controlled multiplex PCR. Regarding the original processing steps: The number of nucleated cells in each sample was estimated by amplification of reference gene primers within the assay. To quantify the absolute abundance of each unique TCRbeta CDR3 rearrangement, sequence reads were collapsed and filtered. For each sample, productive Simpson clonality was calculated by taking the square root of Simpson's diversity index across productive rearrangements. Held by TCRdb, this immuneACCESS table contains in-frame sequences only and omits some clones. Under half of the omission traces to an unresolved V gene where checked; the cause of the rest is unknown. For V, J and clone size, that table is used; D and trimming come from the DNA. The sample profile shows approximately 52,000 clones; 75% to 95% of them were found once. The ten largest account for around 14% of the sample.

Concerning this clone itself: No antigen is known for it. Base qualities are missing; no much larger clone stands one base away.

Collaborating institutions collected whole blood in K2EDTA tubes following their own protocols. For TCRbeta analysis, collaborators shipped samples as frozen whole blood, isolated PBMCs, or DNA extracted from either of those sample types. This TCR came from a human donor with active COVID-19. The donor label of this sample is uncertain. Sequences were obtained from peripheral blood.

The nucleotide sequence is given as TGTGCCAGCAGTCGCGACAGCTCGTATGGCTACACCTTC. Its amino acids are CASSRDSSYGYTF. The chain uses TRBV6-5 and TRBJ1-2; a tentative D match to TRBD1 spans 5 bases. Inclusive of the bounding cysteine and phenylalanine, the CDR3 is 13 residues long. Only CDR3 DNA remains: 39 bases, in frame from the first base. At the junction V is shortened by 5 bases and J by 5 bases, with 12 bases in between. The germline V gene sets CDR1 to MNHEY and CDR2 to SVGAGI.